The source of this TCR beta chain is a study of regulatory T cells in long-lasting Graves disease. This clonotype was picked up many times. The TCR beta library used iRepertoire HTBI primers with Arm-PCR amplification of CDR3. TCRdb itself ran the multiplex PCR reads through MiXCR, one entry per CDR3 protein. The sample consists of roughly 520,000 distinct CDR3 sequences, 9.5% to 15% of them appearing once. V lost 2 bases to trimming and J lost 8 bases; unmatched junction nucleotides: 6. The CDR3 spans 14 residues. Germline V lookup: CDR1 KGHDR, CDR2 SFDVKD. The time point denotes: newly diagnosed GD, antithyroid drugs for less than 3 months. Generation of the TCR library employed RNA extracted from PBMCs. This same sample was also part of a study on T cells in Graves' hyperthyroidism and ophthalmopathy.

The source of this sequence is a young woman with Graves disease. The specimen comprised peripheral blood mononuclear cells (PBMCs), sampled at new diagnosis, from a patient treated with antithyroid drugs. This rearrangement joins TRBV24-1 to TRBJ1-2, with TRBD1 matching 8 bases. The CDR3 nucleotides are TGTGCCACCAGTGATTGGACAGGGAGTGGAGGCTACACCTTC. Translation: CATSDWTGSGGYTF.